This T cell receptor beta chain is from a study of blood T cell repertoires in COVID-19. Study information: Spain, Italy and the United States supplied samples that represented acute and convalescent COVID-19.

Assay used: immunoSEQ multiplex PCR; TCRdb lists only in-frame clones, some missing. Of around 130,000 clones listed, over 75% are singletons. This clone was detected once. In germline, CDR1 is MNHNS, CDR2 SASEGT. V was trimmed by 3 bases and J by 0 bases, leaving 12 bases between them. There are 16 residues in the CDR3. This TCR came from a man between 45 and 60 years old with acute or convalescent COVID-19. Material for sequencing was peripheral blood. The gene calls are TRBV6-1 and TRBJ2-1; tentatively, D is TRBD2 (6 bases). In DNA, the CDR3 is TGTGCCAGCAGTGATCGTGGCGGGACCTCCTACAATGAGCAGTTCTTC. Its translation is CASSDRGGTSYNEQFF.